This T cell receptor (beta chain) was recovered during a study of molecular identifiers for immune sequencing clone quantification. Study-level points and caveats: Jurkat TCR RNA that was spiked in from one cell was reportedly detectable among one million naive cells.

TCRdb fed the PCR reads into MiXCR, producing one record per CDR3 protein. The sample lists about 510,000 distinct CDR3 sequences, about a quarter occurring once. Trimming shortened V by 3 bases and J by 6 bases, and 22 bases separated the two germline ends. The CDR3 spans 17 residues. Germline V gives CDR1 KGHSH, CDR2 LQKENI. Comment on this clonotype: What it binds is not known.

The sequence derives from a human donor in good health. Some libraries in this study had Jurkat cell RNA spiked in. What was sequenced was naive CD8+ T cells from blood, with Jurkat cell RNA spiked in. Subset specified: FACS-sorted CD8+CD4-CCR7+CD45RA+ naive T cells. This chain joins TRBV18 and TRBJ2-3, with D perhaps being TRBD1 or TRBD2 (6 bases each). CDR3 coding DNA: TGTGCCAGCTCACCCGCCAGCAGCGTACGGGGGCCGGATACGCAGTATTTT. Protein product: CASSPASSVRGPDTQYF. Using reference TRBV18 and TRBJ2-3 for the parts outside the CDR3, the full variable domain is NAGVMQNPRHLVRRRGQEARLRCSPMKGHSHVYWYRQLPEEGLKFMVYLQKENIIDESGMPKERFSAEFPKEGPSILRIQQVVRGDSAAYFCASSPASSVRGPDTQYFGPGTRLTVL.